What follows describes a single T cell receptor beta chain. Its antigen is currently not known. No base quality information exists; no much larger clone differs at one position. The data were taken from a study of OX40 agonist ivuxolimab in advanced cancers. About the investigation overall: Ivuxolimab was an agonistic, fully human IgG2 monoclonal antibody directed against OX40 (CD134), a costimulatory receptor. Intravenous ivuxolimab was administered to patients every 2 weeks at six dose levels: 0.01, 0.1, 0.3, 1.5, 3 and 10 mg/kg. Of the roughly 54 dose-escalation patients, hepatocellular carcinoma was present in roughly 19, melanoma in about 15, renal cell carcinoma in 9 and head and neck cancer in 9. The dose-escalation cohort was 80% to 90% male with a mean age of roughly 60 years, ranging from roughly 23 to 80. Prior anti-PD-1, anti-PD-L1 or anti-CTLA-4 therapy was permitted, and checkpoint inhibitors had been received by 40% to 50% of dose-escalation patients. Partial responses were achieved by three dose-escalation patients, of whom one had hepatocellular carcinoma and two had cutaneous melanoma. The purpose of peripheral TCRbeta sequencing was to test whether ivuxolimab changed TCR sequence diversity and led to clonal T-cell expansion. The paper reports the monotherapy dose-escalation portion (N of about 52 patients) of the phase I ivuxolimab trial. Summary of the overall study and its limitations: In partial responders in the 0.1-3.0 mg/kg groups, normalized peripheral clonal expansion was found to be among the lowest, especially among CD8+ T cells. At doses of 0.1 to 3.0 mg/kg, clonal expansion of both CD4+ and CD8+ T cells in blood was seen between baseline and week 6. Which antigens the clonally expanded peripheral T cells were specific for was not determined. Low levels of normalized T-cell clonal expansion were also seen in some patients who did not respond. After ivuxolimab, more expanded clones were found on average in CD8+ T cells than in CD4+ T cells.

CDR1 and CDR2, per the germline V gene (reference sequence), are SEHNR and FQNEAQ. Measured from the cysteine to the phenylalanine, the CDR3 is 13 residues long. Just the 39-base CDR3 DNA is kept, in frame starting at base 1. The germline ends are 10 bases apart after V is trimmed by 4 bases and J by 4 bases. Genomic DNA was extracted from sorted cells for sequencing of the TCRbeta CDR3 region. The immunoSEQ Assay was used to sequence the TCRbeta CDR3 regions. Drawn from immuneACCESS, this table holds only the in-frame rearrangements with V and J called that TCRdb kept. Clones are partly lost; checked studies trace under half to an unresolved V gene and leave the rest unexplained. The sample table shows tens of thousands of clones, and around four fifths are seen once. The ten largest clonotypes hold 45% to 60% of the sample. Patients with autoimmune disease history or receiving systemic immunosuppression were excluded from the trial. In every dose cohort, peripheral blood was drawn for TCR sequencing at baseline, cycle 4 day 1, and cycle 7 day 1. The samples were taken from a phase I, first-in-human, multicenter, open-label dose-escalation trial of ivuxolimab. Adults with locally advanced or metastatic melanoma, renal cell carcinoma, hepatocellular carcinoma or head and neck squamous cell carcinoma were enrolled in the trial. CD4+ and CD8+ T cells were sorted separately from peripheral blood before TCR sequencing.

This receptor was identified in an adult with an advanced solid tumor such as melanoma, head and neck, liver or kidney cancer. Sample: CD4+ or CD8+ T cells sorted from blood, taken in a trial of the OX40 agonist ivuxolimab. Here the chain combines TRBV7-9 and TRBJ1-1; the D gene cannot be resolved reliably. The nucleotide sequence reads TGTGCCAGCAGCTACGAGCTCGCCACTGAAGCTTTCTTT. Translation gives CASSYELATEAFF.